One and the same sample provided the 13 T cell receptor beta chains below, sequenced in a study of CD8+ T cells in alopecia areata. The sequencing template was cDNA reverse transcribed from extracted RNA. Libraries were prepared by immunoSEQ multiplex PCR; TCRdb keeps only in-frame clonotypes and omits some of them. The sample has 140,000 or so clones; approximately 56% are singletons. What was sequenced was CD8+ T cells sorted from blood. The receptor set was obtained from a human donor in good health.

The chain joins TRBV29-1 to TRBJ2-7; D possibly corresponds to TRBD2 (6 bases). The CDR3 consists of 13 residues. V was shortened by 4 bases and J by 3 bases, with 13 bases between the two germline ends. Germline values: CDR1 SQVTM, CDR2 ANQGSEA. This chain's CDR3 is CSVVVAEIYEQYF. As DNA, the CDR3 is TGCAGCGTTGTAGTAGCGGAGATCTACGAGCAGTACTTC.

Only a few counts were recorded for this clone. The CDR3 DNA follows: TGCGCCAGCAGAAGACTAGGCCCCTACGAGCAGTACTTC. Encoded protein: CASRRLGPYEQYF. V and J are TRBV23-1 and TRBJ2-7; the D gene is possibly TRBD2 (6 bases). TRBV23-1 is an ORF for which the function is uncertain. There are 13 residues in the CDR3. V was trimmed by 6 bases and J by 2 bases, leaving 11 bases between them.

The chain combines TRBV29-1 with TRBJ2-7; 9 bases are a match to TRBD2. This CDR3 region has 15 residues. V shed 1 base, J shed 2 bases, and the junction held 6 bases outside the gene matches. Germline V CDR1 and CDR2: SQVTM, ANQGSEA. The CDR3 DNA reads as TGCAGCGTTGAAGGGAATAGCGGGAGCCCCTACGAGCAGTACTTC. It codes for CSVEGNSGSPYEQYF.

This clone was recorded a few times. The V call is TRBV5-1, the J call TRBJ1-2; 9 nucleotides align to TRBD1. This CDR3 spans 18 amino acids. V was clipped by 2 bases and J by 1 base; unmatched bases: 12. Germline loops: CDR1 SGHRS, CDR2 YFSETQ. The CDR3 loop reads CASSLPSGQGTFNYGYTF. Written as DNA, the CDR3 is TGCGCCAGCAGCTTACCGTCGGGACAGGGAACCTTTAACTATGGCTACACCTTC.

This clone was observed a handful of times. The chain uses TRBV25-1 and TRBJ2-7; the D is unclear. CDR3 length: 13 amino acids. CDR1 MGHDK and CDR2 SYGVNS come from the germline V gene. The V end lost 5 bases, the J end lost 2 bases, and 10 bases lay between the germline ends. The CDR3 nucleotides are TGTGCCAGCAGTCCAGACGGGCCCTACGAGCAGTACTTC. Amino acids: CASSPDGPYEQYF.

The gene calls are TRBV27 and TRBJ1-5; maybe TRBD1 (5 bases). This CDR3 is built from 17 residues. V was cut by 0 bases and J by 6 bases, with 18 bases left in between. Germline lookup yields CDR1 MNHEY and CDR2 SMNVEV (reference sequence). CDR3 in DNA: TGTGCCAGCAGTTTATCCGGAGGGCAGGGTGGCAGTCAGCCCCAGCATTTT. Translated, it gives CASSLSGGQGGSQPQHF.

The V and J genes are TRBV9 and TRBJ2-5; 9 positions agree with TRBD2. Unmatched junction bases numbered 1, after V lost 2 bases and J lost 5 bases. Germline V gene data show CDR1 as SGDLS and CDR2 as YYNGEE. The CDR3 sequence is 13 residues long. The CDR3 sequence: CASSVTSGETQYF. The CDR3 DNA reads TGTGCCAGCAGCGTTACTAGCGGGGAGACCCAGTACTTC. Together with reference TRBV9 and TRBJ2-5, the CDR3 gives the full variable domain: DSGVTQTPKHLITATGQRVTLRCSPRSGDLSVYWYQQSLDQGLQFLIQYYNGEERAKGNILERFSAQQFPDLHSELNLSSLELGDSALYFCASSVTSGETQYFGPGTRLLVL.

This chain links TRBV27 with TRBJ2-3; D may be TRBD1 (6 bases). CDR1 and CDR2 (germline): MNHEY, SMNVEV (reference sequence). This CDR3 contains 16 residues. The V end lost 5 bases, the J end lost 0 bases, and 15 bases lay between the germline ends. The CDR3 region is CASSRTGRFSTDTQYF. CDR3 bases: TGTGCCAGCAGTAGAACAGGGAGATTTAGCACAGATACGCAGTATTTT.

This chain links TRBV28 with TRBJ2-7, with D unclear. Trimming took 1 base from V and 0 from J, leaving 10 bases between them. The CDR3 length is 15 residues. Germline-derived CDR1 and CDR2 are MDHEN and SYDVKM. This chain's CDR3 is CASSLYGLSSYEQYF. In DNA form, the CDR3 reads TGTGCCAGCAGTTTATACGGGCTGTCCTCCTACGAGCAGTACTTC. Variable domain in full (rest from reference TRBV28 and TRBJ2-7): DVKVTQSSRYLVKRTGEKVFLECVQDMDHENMFWYRQDPGLGLRLIYFSYDVKMKEKGDIPEGYSVSREKKERFSLILESASTNQTSMYLCASSLYGLSSYEQYFGPGTRLTVT.

The rearrangement joins TRBV4-1 to TRBJ2-1, with D uncertain. The germline CDR1 and CDR2 sequences are MGHRA and YSYEKL. Trimming removed 3 bases at V and 10 bases at J, with 16 bases between. The CDR3 covers 14 residues. The CDR3 is CASSQETPPREQFF. CDR3 in DNA: TGCGCCAGCAGCCAGGAGACCCCACCTAGGGAGCAGTTCTTC.

This clone was counted many times. The V and J genes are TRBV6-4 and TRBJ2-1; possible D gene TRBD2, 6 bases. The CDR3 sequence is 14 residues long. Deletions cut 5 bases from V and 6 bases from J, with 14 bases between. Germline V gene data show CDR1 as MRHNA and CDR2 as SNTAGT. CDR3 loop: CASSPGLEGNEQFF. The CDR3 DNA reads as TGTGCCAGCAGTCCGGGACTCGAAGGCAATGAGCAGTTCTTC.

The count of this clone is one. The gene calls are TRBV7-6 and TRBJ2-7, with D unresolved. CDR1 and CDR2 from the germline V gene are SGHVS and FNYEAQ. Trimming removed 4 bases from V and 2 bases from J, with 15 bases in between. CDR3 length equals 15 residues. The CDR3 sequence is CASSSRSAQTYEQYF. The CDR3 DNA reads as TGTGCCAGCAGCTCTCGGAGTGCACAGACCTACGAGCAGTACTTC.

The chain employs TRBV6-5 and TRBJ2-5; D unresolved. Germline assignment: CDR1 MNHEY and CDR2 SVGAGI. The CDR3 has 12 amino acids. Trimming stripped 7 bases from V and 5 bases from J, with 11 bases between. In DNA, the CDR3 is TGTGCCAGCAAAAACTTGGAGGAGACCCAGTACTTC. It translates to CASKNLEETQYF.